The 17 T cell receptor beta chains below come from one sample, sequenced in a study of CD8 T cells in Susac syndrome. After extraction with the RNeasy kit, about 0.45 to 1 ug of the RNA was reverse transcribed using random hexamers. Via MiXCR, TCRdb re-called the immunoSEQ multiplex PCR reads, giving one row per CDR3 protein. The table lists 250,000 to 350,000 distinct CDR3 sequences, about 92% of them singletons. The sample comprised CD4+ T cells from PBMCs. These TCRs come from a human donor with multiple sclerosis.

The CDR3, as DNA: TGTGCCAGCGCTAAAGTGATTTATTTCGGCGAGCAGTACTTC. This gives the protein CASAKVIYFGEQYF. The chain uses TRBV28 and TRBJ2-7; the D is unclear. This CDR3 contains 14 residues. Germline CDR1 reads MDHEN; CDR2 reads SYDVKM. Trimming took 8 bases from V and 6 from J, leaving 20 bases between them.

The CDR3 region has the DNA TGCAGTGCTACCAGCGGAGGCGCCTACGAGCAGTACTTC. Its translation: CSATSGGAYEQYF. The V and J genes are TRBV20-1 and TRBJ2-7, with a tentative D call TRBD2 (5 bases). The germline CDR1 and CDR2 sequences are DFQATT and SNEGSKA (reference sequence). This CDR3 region has 13 residues. V lost 4 bases to trimming and J lost 2 bases, with 12 bases between them.

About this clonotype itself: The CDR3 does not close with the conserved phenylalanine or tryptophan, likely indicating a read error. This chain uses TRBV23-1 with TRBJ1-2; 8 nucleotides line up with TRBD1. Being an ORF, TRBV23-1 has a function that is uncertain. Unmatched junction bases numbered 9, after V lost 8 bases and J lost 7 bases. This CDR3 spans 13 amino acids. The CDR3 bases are TGCGCCAGCGGACCCGGACAGGGTCGTGGCTACACCTCC. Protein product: CASGPGQGRGYTS.

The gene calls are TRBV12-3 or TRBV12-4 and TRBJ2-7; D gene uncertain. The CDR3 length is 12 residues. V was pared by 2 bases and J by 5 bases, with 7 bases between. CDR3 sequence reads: CASSLNFHEQYF. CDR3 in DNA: TGTGCCAGCAGTTTAAATTTCCACGAGCAGTACTTC.

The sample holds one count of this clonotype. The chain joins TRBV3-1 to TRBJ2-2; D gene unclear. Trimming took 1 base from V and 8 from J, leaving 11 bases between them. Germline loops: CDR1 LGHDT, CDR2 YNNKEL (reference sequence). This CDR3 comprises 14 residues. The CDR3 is CASSQAPLGGELFF. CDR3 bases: TGTGCCAGCAGCCAAGCCCCCCTCGGAGGGGAGCTGTTTTTT.

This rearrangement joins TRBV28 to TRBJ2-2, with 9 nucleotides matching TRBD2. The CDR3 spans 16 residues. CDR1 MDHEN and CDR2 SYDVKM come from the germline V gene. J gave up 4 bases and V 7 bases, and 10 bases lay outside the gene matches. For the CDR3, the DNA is TGTGCCAGCACCACCCTAGCGGGACGGGGCACCGGGGAGCTGTTTTTT. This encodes CASTTLAGRGTGELFF.

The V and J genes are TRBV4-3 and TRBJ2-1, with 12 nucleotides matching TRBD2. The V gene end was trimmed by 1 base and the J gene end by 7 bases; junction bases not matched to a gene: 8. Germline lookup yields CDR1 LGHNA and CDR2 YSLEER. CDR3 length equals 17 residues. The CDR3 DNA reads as TGCGCCAGCAGCCAAGCCAAGACTAGCGGGAGTCTTAATGAGCAGTTCTTC. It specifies CASSQAKTSGSLNEQFF.

The CDR3 DNA follows: TGTGCCAGCAGCTTTTGGGGAGAGACCCAGTACTTC. Protein product: CASSFWGETQYF. The V call is TRBV11-2, the J call TRBJ2-5; D gene uncertain. This CDR3 comprises 12 residues. From germline, CDR1 is SGHAT and CDR2 FQNNGV. Trimming cost V 3 bases and J 4 bases, with 6 bases left between them.

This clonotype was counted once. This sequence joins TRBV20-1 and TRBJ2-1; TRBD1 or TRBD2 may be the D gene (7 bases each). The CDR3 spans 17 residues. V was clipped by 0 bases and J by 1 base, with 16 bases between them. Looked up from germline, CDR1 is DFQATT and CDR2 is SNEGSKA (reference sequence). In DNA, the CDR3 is TGCAGTGCTAGAGATCCCGCCAGGGGGGGGTCCTACAATGAGCAGTTCTTC. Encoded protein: CSARDPARGGSYNEQFF.

DNA for the CDR3: TGCGCCAGCAGACAAAATAGCGGGGAATCCTACGAGCAGTACTTC. Its protein is CASRQNSGESYEQYF. V usage is TRBV5-1 and J usage is TRBJ2-7; 8 nucleotides line up with TRBD2. V was clipped by 5 bases and J by 1 base; unmatched bases: 8. The germline CDR1 and CDR2 sequences are SGHRS and YFSETQ. This CDR3 region has 15 residues.

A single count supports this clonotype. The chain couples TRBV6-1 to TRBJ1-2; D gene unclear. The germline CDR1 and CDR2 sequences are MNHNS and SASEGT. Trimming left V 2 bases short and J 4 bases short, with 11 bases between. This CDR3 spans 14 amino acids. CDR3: CASSETSNAYGYTF. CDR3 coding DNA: TGTGCCAGCAGTGAAACGTCAAATGCCTATGGCTACACCTTC.

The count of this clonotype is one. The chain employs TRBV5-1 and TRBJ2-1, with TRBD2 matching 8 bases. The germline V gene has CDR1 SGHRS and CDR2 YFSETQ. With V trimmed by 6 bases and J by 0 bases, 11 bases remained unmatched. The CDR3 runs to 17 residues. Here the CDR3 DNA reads TGCGCCAGCACTAGATTAGCGGGGCTCAGCTCCTACAATGAGCAGTTCTTC. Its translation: CASTRLAGLSSYNEQFF.

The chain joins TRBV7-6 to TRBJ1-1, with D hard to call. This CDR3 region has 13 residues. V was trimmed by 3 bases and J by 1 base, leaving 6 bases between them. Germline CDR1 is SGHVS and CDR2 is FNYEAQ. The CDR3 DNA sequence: TGTGCCAGCAGCTTTCACAGGAACACTGAAGCTTTCTTT. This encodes CASSFHRNTEAFF. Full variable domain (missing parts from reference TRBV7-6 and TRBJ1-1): GAGVSQSPRYKVTKRGQDVALRCDPISGHVSLYWYRQALGQGPEFLTYFNYEAQQDKSGLPNDRFSAERPEGSISTLTIQRTEQRDSAMYRCASSFHRNTEAFFGQGTRLTVV.

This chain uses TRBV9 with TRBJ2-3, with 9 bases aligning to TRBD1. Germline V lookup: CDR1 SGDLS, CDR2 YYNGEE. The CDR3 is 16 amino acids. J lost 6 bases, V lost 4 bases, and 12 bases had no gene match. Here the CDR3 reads CASSKSTGGFPDTQYF. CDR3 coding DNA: TGTGCCAGCAGCAAATCGACAGGGGGATTTCCCGATACGCAGTATTTT.

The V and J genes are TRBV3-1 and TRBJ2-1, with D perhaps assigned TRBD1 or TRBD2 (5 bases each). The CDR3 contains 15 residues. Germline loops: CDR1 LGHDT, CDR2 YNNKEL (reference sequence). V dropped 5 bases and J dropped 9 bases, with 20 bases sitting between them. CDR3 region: CASSVTGTAVSEQFF. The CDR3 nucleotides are TGTGCCAGCAGCGTTACCGGGACGGCGGTCAGTGAGCAGTTCTTC.

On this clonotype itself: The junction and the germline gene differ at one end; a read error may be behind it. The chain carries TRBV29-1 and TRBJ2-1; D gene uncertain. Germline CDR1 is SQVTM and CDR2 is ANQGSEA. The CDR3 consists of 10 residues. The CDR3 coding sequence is TGCAGCGTTCAAGACAATGAGCAGTTCTTC. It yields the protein CSVQDNEQFF.

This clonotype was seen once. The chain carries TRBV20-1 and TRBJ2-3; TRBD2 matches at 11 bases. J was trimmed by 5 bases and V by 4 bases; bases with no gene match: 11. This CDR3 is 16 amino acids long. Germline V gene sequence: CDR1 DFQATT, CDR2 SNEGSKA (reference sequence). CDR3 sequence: CSATTTSGSTGDTQYF. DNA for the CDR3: TGCAGTGCTACCACTACTAGCGGGAGTACCGGAGATACGCAGTATTTT.